This T cell receptor (beta chain) was identified during a study of T-cell memory formation after mild COVID-19. The germline CDR1 and CDR2 sequences are GTSNPN and SVGIG (reference sequence). The length of the CDR3 is 16 residues. Trimming stripped 0 bases from V and 1 base from J, with 15 bases between. This clonotype appeared a single time. TCRdb passed the 5' RACE reads through MiXCR, listing each CDR3 protein once. The table lists just over 150,000 distinct CDR3 sequences, 31% of them singletons. The clonotype was recovered from an adult woman who had mild COVID-19 (a few samples of this study predate the infection). Cell type and time point are not known. The chain recombines TRBV30 with TRBJ1-1, with D perhaps TRBD1 (5 bases). Material for sequencing was PBMCs or a T cell subset sorted from them (not recorded which). This CDR3 reads CAWSVNGRGSNTEAFF. In DNA form, the CDR3 reads TGTGCCTGGAGTGTAAACGGTAGGGGCTCGAACACTGAAGCTTTCTTT.